The clone carrying this TCR beta chain has a single count. The data originate from a study of control samples from healthy donors and cancer patients. Germline V gives CDR1 MNHEY, CDR2 SMNVEV (reference sequence). Deletions cut 6 bases from V and 3 bases from J, with 17 bases between. The CDR3 runs 15 residues. Measured with immunoSEQ multiplex PCR; TCRdb has only the in-frame clones, and not every one. The data show roughly 130,000 clones, under 95% seen once. The sample taken for sequencing was blood. The TCR was taken from a man younger than 30 in good health. The gene calls are TRBV27 and TRBJ1-1; D not certain. The CDR3 DNA reads TGTGCCAGCAGGACCAATCCGGGTTGGGACACTGAAGCTTTCTTT. The encoded protein is CASRTNPGWDTEAFF.